The rows below give T cell receptor beta chains drawn from one sample of a study of T cells in Graves' hyperthyroidism and ophthalmopathy. Each CDR3 protein is one row after TCRdb ran MiXCR on the multiplex PCR reads. This sample has about 570,000 distinct CDR3 sequences; about 43% occur once, and the top ten carry around 17%. What was sequenced was peripheral blood or thyroid tissue (not recorded which). All receptors come from an adult woman with Graves' disease, either hyperthyroidism or ophthalmopathy (not recorded which). CDR3s include the opening cysteine and the closing phenylalanine or tryptophan. D genes are given only for firm matches. Clone size is not always given. Where it is, it says once, few, many or a class for expanded clones.

>TRBJ1-1|.|many|TRBV7-3
CASSLVGLREAFF
TGTGCCAGCAGCTTAGTAGGACTGCGAGAAGCTTTCTTT
>TRBJ1-2|.|.|TRBV30
CAWKKGYPYGYTF
TGTGCCTGGAAGAAAGGGTATCCCTATGGCTACACCTTC
>TRBJ2-5|TRBD2|.|TRBV9
CASSVGGGSAQTQYF
TGTGCCAGCAGCGTAGGAGGCGGGAGTGCACAGACCCAGTACTTC
>TRBJ2-7|.|many|TRBV10-3
CAISDPTEQYF
TGTGCCATCAGTGACCCAACCGAGCAGTACTTC
>TRBJ2-1|.|.|TRBV7-2
CASSLLGLLNEQFF
TGTGCCAGCAGCTTACTTGGACTACTCAATGAGCAGTTCTTC
>TRBJ2-6|.|many|TRBV6-6
CASSTGGAGANVLTF
TGTGCCAGCTCGACGGGTGGGGCTGGGGCCAACGTCCTGACTTTC
>TRBJ2-2|.|many|TRBV12-3/TRBV12-4
CATTRDTGELFF
TGTGCCACGACAAGAGACACCGGGGAGCTGTTTTTT
>TRBJ1-5|TRBD1|.|TRBV10-3
CAISRRDSFNQPQHF
TGTGCCATCAGTCGCCGGGACAGCTTCAATCAGCCCCAGCATTTT
>TRBJ2-5|.|many|TRBV6-5
CASLPEGQETQYF
TGTGCCAGCCTCCCCGAGGGCCAAGAGACCCAGTACTTC
>TRBJ2-7|.|.|TRBV3-2
CASSQVGGGNLYEQYF
.
>TRBJ1-3|.|.|TRBV12-3/TRBV12-4
CASKDIRGASGNTIYF
TGTGCCAGCAAAGATATACGGGGGGCGTCTGGAAACACCATATATTTT
>TRBJ1-2|.|.|TRBV29-1
CSARDMTNYGYTF
TGCAGCGCAAGGGACATGACTAACTATGGCTACACCTTC
>TRBJ2-6|.|.|TRBV19
CASTYTGQTGANVLTF
TGTGCCAGTACCTATACAGGGCAAACCGGGGCCAACGTCCTGACTTTC
>TRBJ2-7|.|.|TRBV7-6
CASSRGKGDLYEQYF
TGTGCCAGCAGCCGAGGGAAGGGAGACCTCTACGAGCAGTACTTC
>TRBJ1-1|TRBD1|.|TRBV10-3
CAISEVGQGTREAFF
TGTGCCATCAGTGAGGTGGGACAGGGGACGAGGGAAGCTTTCTTT
>TRBJ2-3|.|.|TRBV7-2
CASSLVAGTDTQYF
TGTGCCAGCAGCTTAGTGGCCGGCACAGATACGCAGTATTTT
>TRBJ1-3|.|many|TRBV20-1
CSAMGGRSSGNTIYF
TGCAGTGCTATGGGGGGTAGAAGCTCTGGAAACACCATATATTTT
>TRBJ1-2|TRBD1|many|TRBV19
CASKAGATTGGSFAYTF
TGTGCCAGTAAGGCCGGGGCTACGACAGGGGGTTCGTTTGCCTACACCTTC
>TRBJ2-2|.|.|TRBV7-9
CARGRAGELFF
TGTGCCAGAGGCAGGGCTGGGGAGCTGTTTTTT
>TRBJ2-7|TRBD1|.|TRBV10-3
CAIGSQGAPKQYF
TGTGCCATCGGGTCTCAGGGGGCGCCTAAGCAGTACTTC
>TRBJ1-2|TRBD1|.|TRBV20-1
CSAGRQGGIYTF
TGCAGTGCCGGAAGACAGGGGGGGATCTACACCTTC
>TRBJ2-5|TRBD1|once|TRBV24-1
CASSTHPTGDSEEPQYF
TGTGCCAGCAGTACTCACCCGACAGGGGATAGTGAGGAGCCCCAGTACTTC
>TRBJ1-6|.|many|TRBV6-6
CASSPRRSPLHF
TGTGCCAGCAGTCCTCGGCGGTCACCCCTCCACTTT
>TRBJ1-3|TRBD1|many|TRBV19
CASRTPGQGRNTIYF
TGTGCCAGTAGGACGCCGGGACAGGGAAGAAACACCATATATTTT
>TRBJ1-5|TRBD1|many|TRBV6-2/TRBV6-3
CASSTVEGGYQPQHF
TGTGCCAGCAGTACCGTCGAAGGGGGCTACCAGCCCCAGCATTTT
>TRBJ1-2|TRBD1|.|TRBV29-1
CSALGTVHGYTF
TGCAGCGCCTTGGGGACAGTGCATGGCTACACCTTC
>TRBJ1-2|.|.|TRBV7-8
CASSHTGSGTF
TGTGCCAGCAGCCACACAGGGTCGGGAACCTTC
>TRBJ1-5|.|many|TRBV2
CASSGWGQPQHF
TGTGCCAGCAGTGGTTGGGGTCAGCCCCAGCATTTT
>TRBJ1-1|.|many|TRBV24-1
CATPNTEAFF
TGTGCCACCCCGAACACTGAAGCTTTCTTT
>TRBJ1-2|.|few|TRBV7-2
CASSLGYGPYGYTF
TGTGCCAGCAGCTTAGGTTACGGGCCCTATGGCTACACCTTC
>TRBJ2-5|.|few|TRBV5-6
CASSLGGAGPIETQYF
TGTGCCAGCAGTTTAGGCGGAGCAGGGCCGATAGAGACCCAGTACTTC
>TRBJ1-1|.|few|TRBV7-9
CASSLGASDTEAFF
TGTGCCAGCAGCTTGGGGGCCTCGGACACTGAAGCTTTCTTT
>TRBJ1-1|.|many|TRBV20-1
CSARDWGTGFGAFF
TGCAGTGCTAGAGACTGGGGAACGGGCTTTGGAGCTTTCTTT
>TRBJ2-7|.|many|TRBV20-1
CSAPWGRDYEQYF
TGCAGTGCTCCGTGGGGACGGGACTACGAGCAGTACTTC
>TRBJ2-7|.|.|TRBV7-8
CASSLGSSASAYF
TGTGCCAGCAGCTTAGGGTCGTCGGCTAGCGCGTACTTC
>TRBJ2-7|TRBD1|.|TRBV7-9
CANSSVLLLGTGVYDQYF
TGTGCCAACAGCTCCGTCCTCCTCCTCGGGACAGGGGTATACGATCAGTACTTC
>TRBJ2-7|.|.|TRBV5-1
CASSLRTEGREQYF
TGCGCCAGCAGCCTCAGGACTGAGGGCCGGGAGCAGTACTTC
>TRBJ1-1|.|.|TRBV7-3
CASSSGAGTYTEAFF
TGTGCCAGCAGCTCGGGGGCCGGTACTTACACTGAAGCTTTCTTT
>TRBJ2-2|.|few|TRBV25-1
CASSGVMKPAGTGELFF
TGTGCCAGCAGTGGGGTAATGAAACCCGCGGGCACCGGGGAGCTGTTTTTT
>TRBJ1-5|.|many|TRBV6-1
CASTYQGLTGNQPQHF
TGTGCCAGCACCTATCAGGGGTTGACGGGCAATCAGCCCCAGCATTTT
>TRBJ2-7|TRBD2|many|TRBV5-6
CASSLESAGGPYEQYF
TGTGCCAGCAGCTTGGAATCAGCGGGAGGGCCCTACGAGCAGTACTTC
>TRBJ1-1|TRBD1|.|TRBV10-2
CASSDYRGAEAFF
TGCGCCAGCAGTGACTACAGGGGGGCTGAAGCTTTCTTT
>TRBJ1-1|.|.|TRBV7-2
CASRTLGGNTEAFF
TGTGCCAGCAGGACACTAGGAGGGAACACTGAAGCTTTCTTT
>TRBJ1-1|TRBD1|many|TRBV19
CASTPGQGKNTEAFF
TGTGCCAGTACGCCCGGACAGGGAAAGAACACTGAAGCTTTCTTT
>TRBJ2-6|.|.|TRBV10-3
CASTPFGANVLTF
TGTGCCAGCACCCCCTTTGGGGCCAACGTCCTGACTTTC
>TRBJ1-1|TRBD1|many|TRBV19
CASSNRGDTEAFF
TGTGCCAGTAGCAACAGGGGAGACACTGAAGCTTTCTTT
>TRBJ1-3|.|few|TRBV7-3
CARRDSGNTIYF
TGTGCCAGGAGAGATTCTGGAAACACCATATATTTT
>TRBJ1-6|TRBD1|many|TRBV12-3/TRBV12-4
CASSRQGGHNSPLHF
TGTGCCAGCAGTCGTCAGGGGGGGCACAATTCACCCCTCCACTTT
>TRBJ2-1|.|.|TRBV7-6
CASSLGQVNEQFF
TGTGCCAGCAGCTTAGGGCAGGTCAATGAGCAGTTCTTC
>TRBJ1-4|.|many|TRBV5-1
CASRVGPGEKLFF
TGCGCCAGCAGGGTTGGTCCGGGGGAAAAACTGTTTTTT
>TRBJ1-4|.|.|TRBV20-1
CSAPRQENEKLFF
TGCAGTGCTCCAAGACAGGAGAATGAAAAACTGTTTTTT
>TRBJ2-5|.|.|TRBV10-3
CAISESNVPAEETQYF
TGTGCCATCAGTGAGTCGAATGTCCCAGCAGAAGAGACCCAGTACTTC
>TRBJ1-6|TRBD1|few|TRBV28
CASNPRGQNNSPLHF
TGTGCCAGCAATCCACGGGGACAGAATAATTCACCCCTCCACTTT
>TRBJ2-7|TRBD2|.|TRBV7-8
CASSPGTSDYEQYF
TGTGCCAGCAGCCCCGGGACTAGCGACTACGAGCAGTACTTC
>TRBJ1-2|.|.|TRBV9
CASGLPSGNTF
TGTGCCAGCGGCCTGCCTTCTGGAAACACCTTC
>TRBJ1-1|.|many|TRBV7-2
CASSFGTFGFF
TGTGCCAGCAGCTTCGGGACATTTGGTTTCTTT
>TRBJ1-2|.|few|TRBV3-1
CASSPLRGAWGYTF
TGTGCCAGCAGCCCTCTGAGGGGGGCTTGGGGCTACACCTTC
>TRBJ1-1|.|many|TRBV3-1
CASSQNDRTQAFF
TGTGCCAGCAGCCAAAACGACCGTACCCAAGCTTTCTTT
>TRBJ2-5|.|.|TRBV2
CASSEGTQDSETQYF
TGTGCCAGCAGTGAAGGCACCCAGGATTCAGAGACCCAGTACTTC